This TCR beta chain was identified during a study of T cell responses to AZD1222 COVID-19 vaccine. Findings of the study overall: Nearly half of spike-specific TCRs reportedly target variant regions that are unmutated in the B.1.351 and B.1.1.7 variants. Spike-specific TCR breadth and depth rose after two AZD1222 doses. Only 5 or 6 individuals given AZD1222 were seropositive at baseline. There were mostly white British donors and more females than males, and clonal diversity was possibly underestimated.

With respect to this clone: The antigen remains unidentified.

Some clones are missing from TCRdb's copy, which holds only in-frame ones; the method was immunoSEQ multiplex PCR. The table has 100,000 to 150,000 clones, 75% to 90% seen once; the top ten hold around 3.1%. This CDR3 is built from 15 residues. The V gene lost 8 bases and the J gene lost 0 bases, with 16 bases spanning the gap. Germline V gene lookup returns CDR1 LGHDT and CDR2 YNNKEL (reference sequence). The sequence was collected from an adult in good health. Here the sequenced sample was peripheral blood, taken on day 0 of AZD1222 vaccination. The chain employs TRBV3-1 (or the pseudogene TRBV3-2) and TRBJ1-2; tentative D call: TRBD1 (5 bases). The CDR3 here is CASRWGGAPNYGYTF. DNA of the CDR3: TGTGCCAGCCGGTGGGGAGGGGCCCCTAACTATGGCTACACCTTC.